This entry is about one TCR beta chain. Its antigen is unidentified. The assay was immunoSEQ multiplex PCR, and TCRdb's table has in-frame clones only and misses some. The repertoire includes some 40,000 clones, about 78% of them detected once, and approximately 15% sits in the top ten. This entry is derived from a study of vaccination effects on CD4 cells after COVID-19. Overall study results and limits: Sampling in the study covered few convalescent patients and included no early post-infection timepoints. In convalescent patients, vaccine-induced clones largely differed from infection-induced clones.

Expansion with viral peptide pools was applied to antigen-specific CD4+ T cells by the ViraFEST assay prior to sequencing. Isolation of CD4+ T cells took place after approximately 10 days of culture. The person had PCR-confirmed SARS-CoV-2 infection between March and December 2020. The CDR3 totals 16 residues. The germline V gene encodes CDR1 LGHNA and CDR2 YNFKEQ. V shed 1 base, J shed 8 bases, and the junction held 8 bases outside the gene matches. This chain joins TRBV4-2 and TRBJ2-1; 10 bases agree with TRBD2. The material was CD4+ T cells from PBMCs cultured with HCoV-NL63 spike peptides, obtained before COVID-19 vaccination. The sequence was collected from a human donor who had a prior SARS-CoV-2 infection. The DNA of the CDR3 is TGTGCCAGCAGCCAAGCAGCTAGCGGGGGTCTTTATGAGCAGTTCTTC. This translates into CASSQAASGGLYEQFF.